The table lists the clone carrying this TCR beta chain with a few counts. Its antigen is not known. This entry comes from a study of T cell repertoires in cytomegalovirus infection. About the study: Selected CMV epitopes included recently identified HLA-C-restricted ones as well as well-studied HLA-B-restricted ones.

TCRdb re-called the reads with MiXCR, one entry per CDR3 protein. The sample carries approximately 770,000 distinct CDR3 sequences, 29% recorded once. The sequence was collected from a human donor in good health (CMV status not recorded). Some clones in this sample may be carry-over from other donors' samples. Source: cultured CD8+ T cells from PBMCs, taken from culture after CMV antigen stimulation.

The CDR3 protein is CAISHGQGAKGGELFF. The DNA of the CDR3 is TGTGCCATCAGCCACGGACAGGGGGCCAAAGGGGGGGAGCTGTTTTTT. The genes are TRBV10-3 and TRBJ2-2; TRBD1 agrees at 11 bases. The CDR3 covers 16 residues. CDR1 and CDR2 from the germline V gene are ENHRY and SYGVKD. J was trimmed by 8 bases and V by 6 bases; bases with no gene match: 11.